The 30 T cell receptor beta chains below come from one sample, sequenced in a study of shared clonotypes between healthy human individuals. Profiled with immunoSEQ multiplex PCR; TCRdb holds only in-frame clones, not every one. The sample records roughly 2.4 million clones, about 94% being singletons. Sequencing input: naive CD4+ T cells sorted from blood. Indicated subset: CD45RA+ positively selected. The receptors stem from a man aged 18 to 35 in good health.

This chain links TRBV28 with TRBJ1-5; 7 nucleotides match TRBD1. Germline CDR1 is MDHEN and CDR2 is SYDVKM. V dropped 7 bases and J dropped 7; count of bases not matched to a gene: 13. The length of the CDR3 is 15 residues. CDR3 sequence reads: CASTAQGGRGQPQHF. CDR3 bases: TGTGCCAGCACCGCCCAGGGGGGTCGCGGACAGCCCCAGCATTTT.

For the CDR3, the DNA is TGTGCCAGCAGTTTAACTCAAGGGGGGGAGACCCAGTACTTC. This translates into CASSLTQGGETQYF. V usage is TRBV6-6 and J usage is TRBJ2-5, with D perhaps given as TRBD1 or TRBD2 (6 bases each). This CDR3 region has 14 residues. Germline V CDR1 and CDR2: MNHNY, SVGAGI (reference sequence). Trimming took off 4 bases at V and 5 bases at J, with 14 bases between the two ends.

The chain couples TRBV28 to TRBJ1-2; a possible D gene is TRBD1 (5 bases). Germline V gene sequence: CDR1 MDHEN, CDR2 SYDVKM. The CDR3 spans 15 residues. Trimming pared 6 bases from V and 0 bases from J, leaving 14 bases between. CDR3: CASRIGAEPNYGYTF. In nucleotides, the CDR3 is TGTGCCAGCAGAATAGGGGCCGAACCTAACTATGGCTACACCTTC.

The J gene is TRBJ1-1, the V gene TRBV28; TRBD1 matches at 7 bases. V was clipped by 3 bases and J by 2 bases; unmatched bases: 6. The CDR3 length is 15 residues. Germline V CDR1 and CDR2: MDHEN, SYDVKM. This CDR3 reads CASSFRGGSNTEAFF. In DNA form, the CDR3 reads TGTGCCAGCAGTTTTAGAGGGGGCTCCAACACTGAAGCTTTCTTT.

J is TRBJ1-3 and V is TRBV5-1; maybe TRBD1 (6 bases). CDR1 and CDR2 (germline): SGHRS, YFSETQ. The CDR3 runs to 15 residues. Trimming shortened V by 3 bases and J by 0 bases, and 10 bases separated the two germline ends. The chain's CDR3 is CASSWGTNSGNTIYF. CDR3 nucleotide sequence: TGCGCCAGCAGCTGGGGGACAAACTCTGGAAACACCATATATTTT.

On this clone: In the same sample, other DNA sequences code for this CDR3. CDR3 nucleotide sequence: TGTGCCTGGAGGCAGAGCTACGAGCAGTACTTC. This sequence encodes CAWRQSYEQYF. This chain connects TRBV30 to TRBJ2-7, with D unclear. Trimming stripped 3 bases from V and 3 bases from J, with 6 bases between. The V gene's germline CDR1 is GTSNPN and CDR2 SVGIG (reference sequence). This CDR3 has 11 amino acids.

The chain joins TRBV19 to TRBJ2-1, with 8 bases that match TRBD2. Germline CDR1 is LNHDA and CDR2 is SQIVND (reference sequence). The CDR3 runs to 14 residues. V was clipped by 6 bases and J by 6 bases; unmatched bases: 7. The DNA of the CDR3 is TGTGCCAGTAGAGCGGGAGTCTCGACCAATGAGCAGTTCTTC. Its translation is CASRAGVSTNEQFF.

This chain connects TRBV18 to TRBJ1-5, with D hard to call. The CDR3 length is 14 residues. In germline, CDR1 is KGHSH, CDR2 LQKENI. The V gene lost 4 bases and the J gene lost 2 bases, with 9 bases spanning the gap. The DNA for the CDR3 is TGTGCCAGCTCACAGGGATCTGGCAATCAGCCCCAGCATTTT. Its protein product is CASSQGSGNQPQHF.

The chain recombines TRBV20-1 with TRBJ1-2; D is unresolved. The V and J ends lost 7 bases and 0 bases respectively, with 6 bases between them. There are 11 residues in the CDR3. Germline V gives CDR1 DFQATT, CDR2 SNEGSKA (reference sequence). The CDR3 DNA reads TGCAGTGTAGCGGCTAACTATGGCTACACCTTC. This codes for CSVAANYGYTF.

This rearrangement joins TRBV7-8 to TRBJ1-3; D ambiguous. The germline V gene has CDR1 SGHVS and CDR2 FQNEAQ. V was clipped by 1 base and J by 0 bases, with 10 bases between them. CDR3 length: 16 amino acids. CDR3 sequence reads: CASSLGTGNSGNTIYF. CDR3 nucleotides: TGTGCCAGCAGCTTAGGGACCGGGAACTCTGGAAACACCATATATTTT.

The chain joins TRBV27 to TRBJ2-2; D not resolved. CDR3 length: 13 amino acids. CDR1 is MNHEY, CDR2 SMNVEV, per germline (reference sequence). V was clipped by 6 bases and J by 7 bases, with 12 bases between them. The CDR3 region is CASSRTGFGELFF. Written as DNA, the CDR3 is TGTGCCAGCAGCAGAACGGGTTTCGGGGAGCTGTTTTTT.

The J gene is TRBJ2-2, the V gene TRBV2; 7 positions agree with TRBD1. Germline CDR1 and CDR2: SNHLY and FYNNEI. Unmatched junction bases numbered 7, after V lost 6 bases and J lost 6 bases. CDR3 length equals 14 residues. The CDR3 coding sequence is TGTGCCAGCAGAAACGGACAGGACCCCGGGGAGCTGTTTTTT. It translates to CASRNGQDPGELFF.

V usage is TRBV4-3 and J usage is TRBJ1-4; D is uncertain. This CDR3 spans 14 amino acids. Trimming left V 0 bases short and J 7 bases short, with 9 bases between. Germline V gene data show CDR1 as LGHNA and CDR2 as YSLEER. The CDR3 protein is CASSQEGPFEKLFF. CDR3 in DNA: TGCGCCAGCAGCCAAGAAGGGCCATTTGAAAAACTGTTTTTT.

The chain joins TRBV2 to TRBJ2-7, with a weak D call TRBD2 (5 bases). This CDR3 has 12 residues. Trimming shortened V by 10 bases and J by 0 bases, and 10 bases separated the two germline ends. Germline values: CDR1 SNHLY, CDR2 FYNNEI. This chain's CDR3 is CATGLYSYEQYF. CDR3 bases: TGTGCCACCGGACTGTACTCCTACGAGCAGTACTTC.

The chain uses TRBV10-3 and TRBJ1-1; TRBD1 aligns across 7 bases. This CDR3 region has 14 residues. Germline-derived CDR1 and CDR2 are ENHRY and SYGVKD. J was trimmed by 6 bases and V by 5 bases; bases with no gene match: 9. CDR3 nucleotides: TGTGCCATCAGTTCGCGGGACAGTGGGGCTGAAGCTTTCTTT. Protein sequence: CAISSRDSGAEAFF.

This chain connects TRBV6-1 to TRBJ2-7, with 11 nucleotides matching TRBD1. Germline V lookup: CDR1 MNHNS, CDR2 SASEGT. The length of the CDR3 is 16 residues. With 3 bases clipped from V and 3 bases from J, the junction kept 7 bases outside the gene matches. The CDR3 loop reads CASSDTRDRGFYEQYF. CDR3 nucleotides: TGTGCCAGCAGTGACACCCGGGACAGGGGGTTCTACGAGCAGTACTTC.

The V gene is TRBV9, the J gene TRBJ2-7, with 7 bases aligning to TRBD2. The CDR3 has 14 residues. Germline CDR1 and CDR2: SGDLS and YYNGEE. The ends lost 4 bases at V and 4 bases at J; junction bases unmatched: 8. The CDR3 sequence is CASSRGGRVYEQYF. DNA of the CDR3: TGTGCCAGCAGCCGCGGCGGGAGAGTGTACGAGCAGTACTTC.

The V call is TRBV6-5, the J call TRBJ2-5; D is undetermined. V gave up 4 bases and J gave up 0 bases, with 6 bases separating them. The germline CDR1 and CDR2 sequences are MNHEY and SVGAGI. The length of the CDR3 is 13 residues. The CDR3 sequence is CASSFLYQETQYF. The CDR3 DNA is TGTGCCAGCAGTTTCCTGTACCAAGAGACCCAGTACTTC.

The chain couples TRBV9 to TRBJ2-5, with 8 bases lining up with TRBD1. This CDR3 region has 15 residues. Germline V gives CDR1 SGDLS, CDR2 YYNGEE. With V trimmed by 5 bases and J by 4 bases, 10 bases remained unmatched. The CDR3, as DNA: TGTGCCAGCAGAGCCTCGACAGGGGAGGTAGAGACCCAGTACTTC. Amino acid sequence: CASRASTGEVETQYF.

This clone was found once. This chain links TRBV9 with TRBJ2-3, with TRBD2 matching 8 bases. This CDR3 is 16 amino acids long. Germline CDR1 and CDR2: SGDLS and YYNGEE. J gave up 2 bases and V 4 bases, and 9 bases lay outside the gene matches. Here the CDR3 DNA reads TGTGCCAGCAGCACCCAAGCGGGGGCCTACACAGATACGCAGTATTTT. Protein: CASSTQAGAYTDTQYF.

The gene calls are TRBV5-8 and TRBJ1-2; perhaps TRBD1 as D (6 bases). Germline lookup yields CDR1 SGHTS and CDR2 YDEGEE. The CDR3 totals 13 residues. V was trimmed by 4 bases and J by 4 bases, leaving 11 bases between them. The CDR3 loop is CASSPTGTYGYTF. In DNA, the CDR3 is TGTGCCAGCAGCCCTACAGGGACCTATGGCTACACCTTC.

The chain carries TRBV6-5 and TRBJ1-6; 9 bases match TRBD1. The V gene end was trimmed by 6 bases and the J gene end by 7 bases; junction bases not matched to a gene: 4. From germline, CDR1 is MNHEY and CDR2 SVGAGI. The CDR3 runs to 14 residues. CDR3 nucleotides: TGTGCCAGCAGATCCGGGACAGGGAATTCACCCCTCCACTTT. Protein product: CASRSGTGNSPLHF.

This chain uses TRBV19 with TRBJ2-7, with TRBD2 as a possible D gene (6 bases). The CDR3 is 15 residues long. Trimming removed 6 bases at V and 0 bases at J, with 15 bases between. Germline V gene sequence: CDR1 LNHDA, CDR2 SQIVND (reference sequence). The CDR3 DNA is TGTGCCAGTAGCCTTAGGCGGGATGACTCCTACGAGCAGTACTTC. Its protein is CASSLRRDDSYEQYF. Looking up the rest from reference TRBV19 and TRBJ2-7 gives the full variable domain: DGGITQSPKYLFRKEGQNVTLSCEQNLNHDAMYWYRQDPGQGLRLIYYSQIVNDFQKGDIAEGYSVSREKKESFPLTVTSAQKNPTAFYLCASSLRRDDSYEQYFGPGTRLTVT.

The chain has TRBV5-4 and TRBJ2-2, with 13 bases fitting TRBD2. The CDR3 totals 16 residues. With V trimmed by 4 bases and J by 3 bases, 3 bases remained unmatched. The V gene's germline CDR1 is SGHNT and CDR2 YYREEE (reference sequence). The CDR3 protein is CASSGGLAGDTGELFF. The CDR3 nucleotides read TGTGCCAGCAGCGGCGGACTAGCGGGAGACACCGGGGAGCTGTTTTTT. The full variable domain, its missing parts supplied by reference TRBV5-4 and TRBJ2-2, is ETGVTQSPTHLIKTRGQQVTLRCSSQSGHNTVSWYQQALGQGPQFIFQYYREEENGRGNFPPRFSGLQFPNYSSELNVNALELDDSALYLCASSGGLAGDTGELFFGEGSRLTVL.

On this clone: Other nucleotide sequences from this sample produce the same CDR3. J is TRBJ1-2 and V is TRBV6-5, with D unclear. Germline V gives CDR1 MNHEY, CDR2 SVGAGI. V was cut by 8 bases and J by 0 bases, with 7 bases left in between. This CDR3 has 12 amino acids. The CDR3, as DNA: TGTGCCAGCTCGGGAACTAACTATGGCTACACCTTC. Protein product: CASSGTNYGYTF.

The rearrangement joins TRBV10-3 to TRBJ1-1; a possible D gene is TRBD1 (6 bases). Germline V gene sequence: CDR1 ENHRY, CDR2 SYGVKD. The CDR3 is 14 amino acids. V was clipped by 4 bases and J by 6 bases, with 15 bases between them. CDR3: CAISGQGTEAEAFF. DNA of the CDR3: TGTGCCATCAGTGGGCAGGGGACGGAAGCTGAAGCTTTCTTT.

This clone showed up just a few times. The J gene is TRBJ2-4, the V gene TRBV10-1; D gene ambiguous. The V end lost 2 bases, the J end lost 7 bases, and 12 bases lay between the germline ends. CDR1 is WNHNN, CDR2 SYGVQD, per germline (reference sequence). The length of the CDR3 is 14 residues. CDR3 protein: CASSEASEANIQYF. The CDR3 nucleotides read TGCGCCAGCAGTGAGGCCTCCGAGGCGAACATTCAGTACTTC.

The chain has TRBV7-2 and TRBJ1-2; 9 bases agree with TRBD1. This CDR3 contains 13 residues. Germline V gives CDR1 SGHTA, CDR2 FQGNSA. The CDR3 loop is CASRATGGYGYTF. For the CDR3, the DNA is TGTGCATCTCGGGCGACAGGGGGCTATGGCTACACCTTC.

This clone was seen once. The chain employs TRBV30 and TRBJ1-5; D is undetermined. This CDR3 has 13 residues. Germline V gene lookup returns CDR1 GTSNPN and CDR2 SVGIG (reference sequence). The ends were cut back, 0 bases at V and 8 bases at J, with 11 bases in the middle. The CDR3 DNA sequence: TGTGCCTGGAGTGTAGAGAGAAGGGAGCCCCAGCATTTT. The encoded protein is CAWSVERREPQHF.

In this sample, this clone turned up a few times. The V call is TRBV2, the J call TRBJ2-7; D perhaps matches TRBD2 (5 bases). CDR1 is SNHLY, CDR2 FYNNEI, per germline. The length of the CDR3 is 13 residues. Trimming cost V 8 bases and J 4 bases, with 15 bases left between them. CDR3: CASANEGRYEQYF. The CDR3 coding sequence is TGTGCCAGCGCCAACGAGGGAAGATACGAGCAGTACTTC.